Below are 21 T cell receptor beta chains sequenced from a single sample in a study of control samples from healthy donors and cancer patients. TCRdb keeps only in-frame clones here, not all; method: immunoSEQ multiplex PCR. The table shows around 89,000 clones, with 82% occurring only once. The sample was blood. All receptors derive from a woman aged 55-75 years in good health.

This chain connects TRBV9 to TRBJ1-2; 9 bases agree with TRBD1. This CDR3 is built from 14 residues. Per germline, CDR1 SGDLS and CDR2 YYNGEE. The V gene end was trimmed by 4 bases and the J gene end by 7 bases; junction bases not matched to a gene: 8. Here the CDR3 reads CASSTGTGPTGYTF. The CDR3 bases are TGTGCCAGCAGCACCGGGACAGGGCCTACTGGCTACACCTTC.

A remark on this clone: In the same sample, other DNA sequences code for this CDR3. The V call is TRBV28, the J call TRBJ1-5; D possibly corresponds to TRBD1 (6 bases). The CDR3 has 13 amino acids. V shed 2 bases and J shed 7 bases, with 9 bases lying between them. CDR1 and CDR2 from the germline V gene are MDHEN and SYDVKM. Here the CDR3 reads CASSLQGRQPQHF. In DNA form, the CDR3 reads TGTGCCAGCAGTTTACAGGGGCGGCAGCCCCAGCATTTT.

CDR3 sequence: CASSPVGANEQFF. CDR3 nucleotides: TGTGCCAGCAGTCCAGTGGGGGCAAATGAGCAGTTCTTC. The chain is built from TRBV6-5 and TRBJ2-1; tentative D call: TRBD1 (6 bases). The CDR3 covers 13 residues. The germline V gene has CDR1 MNHEY and CDR2 SVGAGI. V gave up 5 bases and J gave up 7 bases, with 12 bases separating them.

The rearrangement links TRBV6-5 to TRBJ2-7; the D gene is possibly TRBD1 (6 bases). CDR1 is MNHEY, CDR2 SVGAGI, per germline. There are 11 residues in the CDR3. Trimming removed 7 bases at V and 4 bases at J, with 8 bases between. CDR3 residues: CASIQGYEQYF. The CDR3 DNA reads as TGTGCCAGCATACAGGGTTACGAGCAGTACTTC.

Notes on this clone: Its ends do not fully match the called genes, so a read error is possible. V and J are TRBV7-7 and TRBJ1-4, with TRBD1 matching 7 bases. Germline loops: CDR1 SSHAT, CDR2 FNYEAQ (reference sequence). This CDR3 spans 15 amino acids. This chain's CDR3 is CASSLRQGINEKLFF. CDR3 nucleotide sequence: TGTGCTAGCAGCCTTCGACAGGGCATTAATGAAAAACTGTTTTTT. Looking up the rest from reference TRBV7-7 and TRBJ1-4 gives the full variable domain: GAGVSQSPRYKVTKRGQDVTLRCDPISSHATLYWYQQALGQGPEFLTYFNYEAQPDKSGLPSDRFSAERPEGSISTLTIQRTEQRDSAMYRCASSLRQGINEKLFFGSGTQLSVL.

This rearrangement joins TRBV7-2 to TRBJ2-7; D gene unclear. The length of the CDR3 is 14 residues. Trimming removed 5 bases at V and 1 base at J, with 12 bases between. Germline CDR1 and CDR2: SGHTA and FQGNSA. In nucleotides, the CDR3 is TGTGCCAGCAGCACTGGGTGGGGTTCCTACGAGCAGTACTTC. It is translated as CASSTGWGSYEQYF.

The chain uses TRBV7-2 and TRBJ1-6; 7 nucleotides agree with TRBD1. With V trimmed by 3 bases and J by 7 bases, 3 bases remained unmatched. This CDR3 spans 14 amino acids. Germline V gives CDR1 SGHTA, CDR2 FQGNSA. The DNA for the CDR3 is TGTGCCAGCAGCTTGACAGGGATGAATTCACCCCTCCACTTT. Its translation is CASSLTGMNSPLHF.

The CDR3 DNA sequence: TGTGCCAGCAGTGAGAGGGGGCCCAATCAGCCCCAGCATTTT. It codes for CASSERGPNQPQHF. The chain employs TRBV2 and TRBJ1-5; 7 nucleotides line up with TRBD1. The J segment lost 3 bases and the V segment lost 3 bases, leaving 2 bases of the junction unmatched. CDR1 is SNHLY, CDR2 FYNNEI, per germline. The CDR3 contains 14 residues. Full variable domain (rest looked up from reference TRBV2 and TRBJ1-5): EPEVTQTPSHQVTQMGQEVILRCVPISNHLYFYWYRQILGQKVEFLVSFYNNEISEKSEIFDDQFSVERPDGSNFTLKIRSTKLEDSAMYFCASSERGPNQPQHFGDGTRLSIL.

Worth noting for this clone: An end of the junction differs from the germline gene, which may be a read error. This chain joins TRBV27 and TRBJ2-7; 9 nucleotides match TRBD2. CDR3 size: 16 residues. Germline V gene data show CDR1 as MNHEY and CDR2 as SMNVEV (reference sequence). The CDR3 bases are TGTGCCAGCAGTCCATCCTTGGCGGGAGGGGTTAGAGTTTCGGACTTC. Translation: CASSPSLAGGVRVSDF.

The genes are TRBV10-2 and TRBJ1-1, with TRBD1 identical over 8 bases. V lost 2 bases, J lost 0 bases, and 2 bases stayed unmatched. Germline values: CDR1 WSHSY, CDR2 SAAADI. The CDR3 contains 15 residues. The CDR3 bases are TGCGCCAGCAGTGAGACAGGGGGTATGAACACTGAAGCTTTCTTT. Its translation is CASSETGGMNTEAFF.

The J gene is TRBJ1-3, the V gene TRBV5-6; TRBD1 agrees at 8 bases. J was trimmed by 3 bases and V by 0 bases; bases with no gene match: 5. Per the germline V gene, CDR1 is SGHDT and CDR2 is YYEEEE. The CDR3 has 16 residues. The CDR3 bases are TGTGCCAGCAGCTTGGAGGCCGGGACAGGTGGAAACACCATATATTTT. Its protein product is CASSLEAGTGGNTIYF.

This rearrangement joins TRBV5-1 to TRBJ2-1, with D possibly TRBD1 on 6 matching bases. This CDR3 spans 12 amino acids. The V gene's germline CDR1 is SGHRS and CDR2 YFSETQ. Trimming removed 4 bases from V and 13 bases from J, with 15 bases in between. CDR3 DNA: TGCGCCAGCAGCGAACCGACAGGTCCCCAGTTCTTC. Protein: CASSEPTGPQFF. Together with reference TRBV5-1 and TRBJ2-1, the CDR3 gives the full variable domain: KAGVTQTPRYLIKTRGQQVTLSCSPISGHRSVSWYQQTPGQGLQFLFEYFSETQRNKGNFPGRFSGRQFSNSRSEMNVSTLELGDSALYLCASSEPTGPQFFGPGTRLTVL.

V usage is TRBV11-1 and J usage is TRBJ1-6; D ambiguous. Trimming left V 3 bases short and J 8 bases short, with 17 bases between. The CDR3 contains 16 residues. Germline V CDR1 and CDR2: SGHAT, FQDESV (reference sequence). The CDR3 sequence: CASSLDGRGSYSPLHF. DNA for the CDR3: TGTGCCAGCAGCTTGGACGGACGCGGGAGCTATTCACCCCTCCACTTT. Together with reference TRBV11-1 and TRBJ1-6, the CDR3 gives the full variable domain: EAEVAQSPRYKITEKSQAVAFWCDPISGHATLYWYRQILGQGPELLVQFQDESVVDDSQLPKDRFSAERLKGVDSTLKIQPAELGDSAMYLCASSLDGRGSYSPLHFGNGTRLTVT.

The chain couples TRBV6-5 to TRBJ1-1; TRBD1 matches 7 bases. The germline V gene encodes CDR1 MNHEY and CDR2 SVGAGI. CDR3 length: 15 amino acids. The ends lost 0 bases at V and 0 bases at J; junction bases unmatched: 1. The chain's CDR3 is CASSYSGTVNTEAFF. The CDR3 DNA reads TGTGCCAGCAGTTACTCCGGGACAGTGAACACTGAAGCTTTCTTT.

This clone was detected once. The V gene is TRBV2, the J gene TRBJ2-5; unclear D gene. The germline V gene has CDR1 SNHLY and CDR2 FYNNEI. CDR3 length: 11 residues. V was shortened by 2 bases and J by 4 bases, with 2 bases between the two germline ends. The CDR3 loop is CASSELETQYF. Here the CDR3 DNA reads TGTGCCAGCAGTGAATTAGAGACCCAGTACTTC.

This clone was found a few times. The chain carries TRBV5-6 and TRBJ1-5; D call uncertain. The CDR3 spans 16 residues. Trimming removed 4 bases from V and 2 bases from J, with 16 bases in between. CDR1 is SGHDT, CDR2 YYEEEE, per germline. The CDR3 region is CASSLRAGMGNQPQHF. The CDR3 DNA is TGTGCCAGCAGCCTCCGGGCGGGAATGGGCAATCAGCCCCAGCATTTT.

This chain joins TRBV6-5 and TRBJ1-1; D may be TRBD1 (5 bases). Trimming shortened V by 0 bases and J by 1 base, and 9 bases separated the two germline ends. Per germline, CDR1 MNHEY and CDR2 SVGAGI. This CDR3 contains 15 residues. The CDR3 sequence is CASSYSRQTNTEAFF. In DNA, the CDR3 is TGTGCCAGCAGTTACTCGAGACAGACGAACACTGAAGCTTTCTTT.

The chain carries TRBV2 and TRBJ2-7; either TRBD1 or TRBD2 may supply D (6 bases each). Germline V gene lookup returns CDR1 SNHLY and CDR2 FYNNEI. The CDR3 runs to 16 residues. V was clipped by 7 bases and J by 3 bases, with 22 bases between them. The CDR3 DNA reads TGTGCCAGCACCTCGAGGGGGGCAGAGGGCGGCTACGAGCAGTACTTC. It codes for CASTSRGAEGGYEQYF.

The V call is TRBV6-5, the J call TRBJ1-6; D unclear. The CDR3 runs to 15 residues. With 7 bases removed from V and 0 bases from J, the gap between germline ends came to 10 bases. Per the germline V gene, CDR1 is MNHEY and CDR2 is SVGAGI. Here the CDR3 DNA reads TGTGCCAGCATGGGGTTTACCTCCTATAATTCACCCCTCCACTTT. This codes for CASMGFTSYNSPLHF.

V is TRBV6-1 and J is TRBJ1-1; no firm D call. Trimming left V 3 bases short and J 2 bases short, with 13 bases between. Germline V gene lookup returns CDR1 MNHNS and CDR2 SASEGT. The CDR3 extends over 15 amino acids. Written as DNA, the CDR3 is TGTGCCAGCAGTGACCACGGAGGACTCAACACTGAAGCTTTCTTT. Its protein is CASSDHGGLNTEAFF.

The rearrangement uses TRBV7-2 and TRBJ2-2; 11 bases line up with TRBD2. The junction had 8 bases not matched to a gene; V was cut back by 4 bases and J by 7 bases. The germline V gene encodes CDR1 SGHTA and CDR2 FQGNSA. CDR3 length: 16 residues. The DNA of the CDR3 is TGTGCCAGCAGCTATAGCGGGGGGGCCGTAGGCGGGGAGCTGTTTTTT. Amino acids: CASSYSGGAVGGELFF.